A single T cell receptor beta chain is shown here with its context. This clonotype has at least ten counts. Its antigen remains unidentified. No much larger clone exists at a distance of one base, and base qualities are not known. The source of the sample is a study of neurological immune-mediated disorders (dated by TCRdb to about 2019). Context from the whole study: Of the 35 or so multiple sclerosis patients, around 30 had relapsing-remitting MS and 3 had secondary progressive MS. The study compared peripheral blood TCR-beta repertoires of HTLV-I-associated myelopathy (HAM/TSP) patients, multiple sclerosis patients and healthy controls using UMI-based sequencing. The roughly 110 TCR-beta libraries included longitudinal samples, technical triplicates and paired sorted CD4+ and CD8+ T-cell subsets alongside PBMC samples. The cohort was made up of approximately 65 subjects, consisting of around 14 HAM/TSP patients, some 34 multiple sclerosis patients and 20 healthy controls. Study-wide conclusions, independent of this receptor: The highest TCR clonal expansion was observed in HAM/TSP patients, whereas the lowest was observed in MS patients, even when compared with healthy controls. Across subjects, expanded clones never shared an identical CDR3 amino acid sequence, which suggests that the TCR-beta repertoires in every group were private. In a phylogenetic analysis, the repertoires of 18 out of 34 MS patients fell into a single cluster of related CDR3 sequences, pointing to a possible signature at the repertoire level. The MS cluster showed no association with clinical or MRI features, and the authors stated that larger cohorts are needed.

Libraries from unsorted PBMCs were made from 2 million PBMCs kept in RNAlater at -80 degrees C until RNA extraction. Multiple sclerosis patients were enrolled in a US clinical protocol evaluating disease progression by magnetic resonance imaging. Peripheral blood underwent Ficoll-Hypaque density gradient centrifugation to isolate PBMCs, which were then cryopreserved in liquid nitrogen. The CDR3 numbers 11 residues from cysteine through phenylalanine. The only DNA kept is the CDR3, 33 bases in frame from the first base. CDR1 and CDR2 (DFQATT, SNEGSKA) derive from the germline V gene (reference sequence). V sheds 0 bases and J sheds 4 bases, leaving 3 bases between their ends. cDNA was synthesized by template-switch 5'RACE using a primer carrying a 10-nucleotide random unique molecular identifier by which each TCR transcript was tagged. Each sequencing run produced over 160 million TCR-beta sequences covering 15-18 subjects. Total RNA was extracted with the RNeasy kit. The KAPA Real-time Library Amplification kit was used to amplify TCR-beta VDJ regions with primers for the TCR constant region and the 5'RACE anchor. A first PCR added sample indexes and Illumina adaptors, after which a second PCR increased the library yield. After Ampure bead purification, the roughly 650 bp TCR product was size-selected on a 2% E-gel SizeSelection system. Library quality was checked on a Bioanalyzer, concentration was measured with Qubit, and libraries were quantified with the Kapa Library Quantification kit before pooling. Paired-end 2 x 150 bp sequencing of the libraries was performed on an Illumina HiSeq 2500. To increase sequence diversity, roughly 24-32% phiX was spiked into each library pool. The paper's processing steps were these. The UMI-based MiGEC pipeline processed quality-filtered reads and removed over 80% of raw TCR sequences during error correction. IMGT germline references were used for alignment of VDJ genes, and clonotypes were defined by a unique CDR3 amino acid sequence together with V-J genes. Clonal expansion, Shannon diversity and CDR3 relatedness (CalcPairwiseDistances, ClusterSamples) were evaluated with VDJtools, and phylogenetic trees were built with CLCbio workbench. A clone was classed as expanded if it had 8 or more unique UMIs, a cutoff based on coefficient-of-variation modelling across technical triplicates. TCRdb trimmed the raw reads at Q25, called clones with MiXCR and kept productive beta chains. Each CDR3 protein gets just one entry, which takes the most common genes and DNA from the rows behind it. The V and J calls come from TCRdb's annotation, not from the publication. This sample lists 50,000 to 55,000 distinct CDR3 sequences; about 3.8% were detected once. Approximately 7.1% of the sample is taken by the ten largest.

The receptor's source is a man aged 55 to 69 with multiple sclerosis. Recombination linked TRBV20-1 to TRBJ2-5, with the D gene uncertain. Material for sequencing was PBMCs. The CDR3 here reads CSARERETQYF. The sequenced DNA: TGCAGTGCTAGAGAAAGAGAGACCCAGTACTTC.